Each of the 4 T cell receptor beta chains below was sequenced from the same sample in a study of blood T cells in healthy people across ages. Primed by a sample-barcoded 5' primer and a J-beta primer mix, a second PCR proceeded for about 6 to 11 cycles. TCRdb ran MiXCR on the 5' RACE reads and lists one entry per CDR3 protein. The sample consists of approximately 730,000 distinct CDR3 sequences, roughly 41% of them appearing once. The sequencing input was blood. The origin of the receptors is a woman aged 60-70 years in good health.

The V call is TRBV2, the J call TRBJ2-1, with 9 bases aligning to TRBD2. Losses at the gene ends were 6 bases for V and 0 bases for J; bases not matched to a gene: 6. This CDR3 is built from 16 residues. Germline values: CDR1 SNHLY, CDR2 FYNNEI. CDR3: CASRALAGLSYNEQFF. The CDR3 DNA follows: TGTGCCAGCAGGGCTCTAGCGGGACTCTCCTACAATGAGCAGTTCTTC. The full variable domain, completed using reference TRBV2 and TRBJ2-1, is EPEVTQTPSHQVTQMGQEVILRCVPISNHLYFYWYRQILGQKVEFLVSFYNNEISEKSEIFDDQFSVERPDGSNFTLKIRSTKLEDSAMYFCASRALAGLSYNEQFFGPGTRLTVL.

This chain links TRBV3-1 with TRBJ1-4, with D perhaps matching TRBD1 (5 bases). This CDR3 has 15 amino acids. Trimming stripped 0 bases from V and 9 bases from J, with 14 bases between. The V gene's germline CDR1 is LGHDT and CDR2 YNNKEL (reference sequence). CDR3: CASSQEGRSYQKLFF. In DNA form, the CDR3 reads TGTGCCAGCAGCCAAGAGGGACGGTCTTATCAAAAACTGTTTTTT.

This sequence joins TRBV2 and TRBJ1-1, with a weak D call TRBD1 (6 bases). The CDR3 runs 13 residues. The V end lost 8 bases, the J end lost 4 bases, and 14 bases lay between the germline ends. Per the germline V gene, CDR1 is SNHLY and CDR2 is FYNNEI. For the CDR3, the DNA is TGTGCCAGCCACGGACAGCCGAGCACTGAAGCTTTCTTT. Amino acids: CASHGQPSTEAFF.

In this sample, this clonotype turned up a few times. This chain uses TRBV9 with TRBJ2-1, with D perhaps assigned TRBD1 or TRBD2 (7 bases each). Between the trimmed V and J ends, which lost 2 bases and 6 bases, there was a span of 18 bases. The CDR3 is 16 residues long. The germline CDR1 and CDR2 sequences are SGDLS and YYNGEE. The CDR3 DNA sequence: TGTGCCAGCAGCGTTGGGGAGGGGGCTTCCGGCAATGAGCAGTTCTTC. Its protein product is CASSVGEGASGNEQFF.